This is a list of T cell receptor beta chains from one sample in a study of T cells expressing NK-cell markers. TCRdb reprocessed the 5' RACE reads, keeping one entry per CDR3 protein, no DNA. The table lists 150,000 or so distinct CDR3 sequences. Sequencing input: blood T cells: a sorted CD56 or NKG2C T cell subset, CD4+ or CD8+ T cells, or bulk PBMC T cells (not recorded which). Source of these receptors: a woman aged 18 to 69 in good health. Both conserved end residues are part of each CDR3. Fields, in order: J gene, V gene, CDR3 protein.

>TRBJ1-2|TRBV29-1
CSVYQGHGYTF
>TRBJ2-3|TRBV9
CASSGSSGEVTDTQYF
>TRBJ2-7|TRBV7-2
CASSLGLAGAYEQYF
>TRBJ1-2|TRBV20-1
CSAWEQGAWGYTF
>TRBJ1-1|TRBV5-1
CASSLEGFKNTEAFF
>TRBJ1-1|TRBV5-1
CASSIRTVNTEAFF
>TRBJ2-7|TRBV28
CASVASGSSLEQYF
>TRBJ2-1|TRBV12-3/TRBV12-4
CASNIRGDSYNEQFF
>TRBJ1-5|TRBV2
CASGREDQPQHF
>TRBJ2-5|TRBV12-3/TRBV12-4
CASSLLAGHQETQYF
>TRBJ2-3|TRBV5-1
CASSLAEFLTDTQYF
>TRBJ1-6|TRBV19
CASSMKESATGHSPLHF
>TRBJ1-5|TRBV7-2
CASSLVPGRQPQHF
>TRBJ2-1|TRBV5-1
CASSLAPGLSYNEQFF
>TRBJ1-5|TRBV20-1
CSALAQGRINQPQHF
>TRBJ2-3|TRBV6-2/TRBV6-3
CASSPGLAGVDTQYF
>TRBJ2-3|TRBV5-1
CASRFREIADTQYF
>TRBJ1-1|TRBV7-8
CASSPPGLNTEAFF
>TRBJ1-1|TRBV12-3/TRBV12-4
CASSYDRDTEAFF
>TRBJ1-5|TRBV2
CASSVQGALLVGNQPQHF
>TRBJ2-7|TRBV10-3
CATTAGAGSSYEQYF
>TRBJ2-5|TRBV5-1
CASSELAGGHAETQYF
>TRBJ2-3|TRBV7-8
CASSSPRGRGTDTQYF
>TRBJ2-1|TRBV5-1
CASSFSGSNNEQFF
>TRBJ1-5|TRBV9
CASSVKPSDQPQHF
>TRBJ2-7|TRBV29-1
CSVRGQGAYEQYF
>TRBJ2-7|TRBV5-1
CASSLLSPGQGADEQYF
>TRBJ2-7|TRBV20-1
CSAMRQGPYEQYF
>TRBJ1-5|TRBV20-1
CSALRQVPNQPQHF
>TRBJ1-1|TRBV7-8
CASSFDSNTEAFF
>TRBJ2-3|TRBV6-2/TRBV6-3
CASTGVGPPTADTQYF
>TRBJ2-7|TRBV5-5
CASSLKREQYF
>TRBJ2-3|TRBV20-1
CSARDLADGTDTQYF
>TRBJ1-1|TRBV2
CASRRGTGGETEAFF
>TRBJ2-7|TRBV14
CASSQEEGSYEQYF
>TRBJ1-4|TRBV5-1
CASSLAGHLPQGLFF
>TRBJ2-1|TRBV11-2
CASSLEGLAGGSEQFF
>TRBJ2-1|TRBV18
CASSLFTSGSPTYNEQFF
>TRBJ2-6|TRBV12-3/TRBV12-4
CASSLDRAGANVLTF